One sample yielded the 21 T cell receptor beta chains listed below, sequenced in a study of blood T cell repertoires in COVID-19. Measured with immunoSEQ multiplex PCR; TCRdb has only the in-frame clones, and not every one. The sample lists some 70,000 clones; approximately 88% were seen once. Sequenced: peripheral blood. All receptors come from a human donor in a cohort sampled during active COVID-19.

The DNA of the CDR3 is TGCGCCAGCAGCTTTGACAGGTCGAATGAAAAACTGTTTTTT. Residues: CASSFDRSNEKLFF. The chain has TRBV5-1 and TRBJ1-4, with D possibly being TRBD1 (6 bases). Trimming shortened V by 2 bases and J by 5 bases, and 10 bases separated the two germline ends. This CDR3 region has 14 residues. Per germline, CDR1 SGHRS and CDR2 YFSETQ.

This rearrangement joins TRBV2 to TRBJ2-7; D ambiguous. With 2 bases removed from V and 5 bases from J, the gap between germline ends came to 4 bases. The CDR3 has 11 amino acids. CDR1 and CDR2 (germline): SNHLY, FYNNEI. The CDR3 nucleotides are TGTGCCAGCAGTGAATACAACGAGCAGTACTTC. As protein: CASSEYNEQYF.

The chain recombines TRBV7-2 with TRBJ1-3; maybe TRBD1 (6 bases). This CDR3 has 14 residues. V was trimmed by 6 bases and J by 4 bases, leaving 13 bases between them. CDR1 is SGHTA, CDR2 FQGNSA, per germline. CDR3 nucleotide sequence: TGTGCCAGCAGTCACGACAGGCCCGGAAACACCATATATTTT. Protein product: CASSHDRPGNTIYF.

CDR3 nucleotides: TGTGCCAGCAGCCCCCCGACGGGAGCCTACGAGCAGTACTTC. This encodes CASSPPTGAYEQYF. This chain joins TRBV14 and TRBJ2-7; D possibly corresponds to TRBD2 (6 bases). Trimming cost V 4 bases and J 2 bases, with 12 bases left between them. CDR3 length: 14 residues. Germline V lookup: CDR1 SGHDN, CDR2 FVKESK.

This clone was seen more than once but under ten times. The chain employs TRBV7-9 and TRBJ1-5; D gene unclear. There are 12 residues in the CDR3. The germline CDR1 and CDR2 sequences are SEHNR and FQNEAQ (reference sequence). Trimming cost V 4 bases and J 7 bases, with 8 bases left between them. The CDR3 DNA reads TGTGCCAGCAGCTCAGAACCGCAGCCCCAGCATTTT. Its protein product is CASSSEPQPQHF.

The chain combines TRBV9 with TRBJ2-3; 15 positions match TRBD2. Losses at the gene ends were 2 bases for V and 5 bases for J; bases not matched to a gene: 15. Looked up from germline, CDR1 is SGDLS and CDR2 is YYNGEE. The length of the CDR3 is 20 residues. The DNA of the CDR3 is TGTGCCAGCAGCGTCTCGACTCCCCATGGGACTAGCGGGGGGCAAGATACGCAGTATTTT. Translation: CASSVSTPHGTSGGQDTQYF.

V gene TRBV7-9 combines with J gene TRBJ2-3; 9 bases agree with TRBD2. The CDR3 runs 16 residues. With 3 bases clipped from V and 4 bases from J, the junction kept 8 bases outside the gene matches. Germline CDR1 is SEHNR and CDR2 is FQNEAQ (reference sequence). Written as DNA, the CDR3 is TGTGCCAGCAGCTTTCTAGCGGGATCGGTCCCAGATACGCAGTATTTT. Encoded protein: CASSFLAGSVPDTQYF.

This clone was found once. V is TRBV7-2 and J is TRBJ2-1, with D possibly matching TRBD2 (5 bases). The V and J ends lost 6 bases and 12 bases respectively, with 15 bases between them. The length of the CDR3 is 12 residues. In germline, CDR1 is SGHTA, CDR2 FQGNSA. CDR3 nucleotides: TGTGCCAGCAGTTATGACATCGAGGGGCAGTTCTTC. It translates to CASSYDIEGQFF.

CDR3 bases: TGTGCCAGCAGTCGGGAGAGGATGGATACGCAGTATTTT. Encoded protein: CASSRERMDTQYF. The chain links TRBV27 to TRBJ2-3, with a weak D call TRBD2 (6 bases). The CDR3 contains 13 residues. Germline CDR1 MNHEY, CDR2 SMNVEV (reference sequence). With 5 bases removed from V and 6 bases from J, the gap between germline ends came to 12 bases.

This chain uses TRBV19 with TRBJ1-2; 11 bases are shared with TRBD1. The germline V gene has CDR1 LNHDA and CDR2 SQIVND (reference sequence). The CDR3 is made up of 15 amino acids. The V segment lost 7 bases and the J segment 3 bases; nucleotides outside the gene matches: 7. CDR3 sequence reads: CASTDRTGGYYGYTF. The DNA of the CDR3 is TGTGCCAGTACCGACCGGACAGGGGGCTACTATGGCTACACCTTC.

V and J are TRBV6-5 and TRBJ1-2; 8 nucleotides line up with TRBD1. Germline V gene sequence: CDR1 MNHEY, CDR2 SVGAGI. The CDR3 is made up of 15 amino acids. J was trimmed by 3 bases and V by 3 bases; bases with no gene match: 6. The CDR3, as DNA: TGTGCCAGCAGTTATACCTCGACAGGGGACTATGGCTACACCTTC. Translating gives CASSYTSTGDYGYTF.

The rearrangement joins TRBV9 to TRBJ1-1; TRBD1 is a possible D gene (6 bases). The V end was cut by 3 bases, the J end by 1 base, with 16 bases between. The CDR3 runs 16 residues. Germline V gene lookup returns CDR1 SGDLS and CDR2 YYNGEE. For the CDR3, the DNA is TGTGCCAGCAGCGCCAGGCGGGGGCTCGGGAACACTGAAGCTTTCTTT. Amino acid sequence: CASSARRGLGNTEAFF.

The V call is TRBV6-5, the J call TRBJ2-7; tentative D call: TRBD1 (5 bases). Per the germline V gene, CDR1 is MNHEY and CDR2 is SVGAGI. The ends were cut back, 2 bases at V and 1 base at J, with 12 bases in the middle. The CDR3 sequence is 15 residues long. The CDR3 coding sequence is TGTGCCAGCAGTTACGGTACAGGAGCTTCCTACGAGCAGTACTTC. Translated: CASSYGTGASYEQYF.

The chain joins TRBV14 to TRBJ1-2, with D unclear. CDR1 is SGHDN and CDR2 is FVKESK in the germline V gene. The V end was cut by 1 base, the J end by 3 bases, with 6 bases between. This CDR3 contains 13 residues. CDR3 in DNA: TGTGCCAGCAGCCAAGGGGCCTACTATGGCTACACCTTC. Translating gives CASSQGAYYGYTF.

The chain has TRBV2 and TRBJ2-7; D is undetermined. The V end lost 6 bases, the J end lost 3 bases, and 9 bases lay between the germline ends. The CDR3 runs 12 residues. Germline loops: CDR1 SNHLY, CDR2 FYNNEI. CDR3 region: CASSLPFYEQYF. The CDR3 DNA reads as TGTGCCAGCAGCCTCCCTTTCTACGAGCAGTACTTC.

The chain carries TRBV5-3 and TRBJ1-5; weak D call: TRBD1 (5 bases). TRBV5-3 is an ORF, and what it does is uncertain. The CDR3 contains 15 residues. The ends were cut back, 9 bases at V and 6 bases at J, with 22 bases in the middle. DNA for the CDR3: TGTGCCAATACCACCGAGGGGAGGTCAGGTCAGCCCCAGCATTTT. Translation gives CANTTEGRSGQPQHF.

V and J are TRBV30 and TRBJ1-6, with a tentative D call TRBD1 (5 bases). The CDR3 loop spans 15 amino acids. Per the germline V gene, CDR1 is GTSNPN and CDR2 is SVGIG (reference sequence). Between the trimmed V and J ends, which lost 0 bases and 2 bases, there was a span of 8 bases. The CDR3 DNA is TGTGCCTGGAGTGTACGGGGGGCCTATAATTCACCCCTCCACTTT. It yields the protein CAWSVRGAYNSPLHF.

V gene TRBV6-4 combines with J gene TRBJ1-2, with 7 nucleotides matching TRBD1. The length of the CDR3 is 14 residues. Per the germline V gene, CDR1 is MRHNA and CDR2 is SNTAGT. V shed 7 bases and J 4 bases; nucleotides not matched to a gene: 9. The CDR3 bases are TGTGCCAGCAAAATAGGGGGCCGGAGCTATGGCTACACCTTC. Translation: CASKIGGRSYGYTF.

In this sample, this clone turned up a few times. This chain uses TRBV2 with TRBJ2-2, with 7 bases fitting TRBD1. V lost 4 bases, J lost 5 bases, and 1 base stayed unmatched. The CDR3 spans 13 residues. Germline lookup yields CDR1 SNHLY and CDR2 FYNNEI. The CDR3 spells CASSATGTGELFF. The CDR3 coding sequence is TGTGCCAGCAGTGCGACAGGGACCGGGGAGCTGTTTTTT.

The chain carries TRBV11-2 and TRBJ2-5; 7 bases match TRBD1. The V segment lost 5 bases and the J segment 1 base; nucleotides outside the gene matches: 4. This CDR3 comprises 14 residues. Germline CDR1 is SGHAT and CDR2 is FQNNGV. The CDR3 loop reads CASSPGTAQETQYF. In DNA, the CDR3 is TGTGCCAGCAGCCCGGGGACAGCCCAAGAGACCCAGTACTTC.

The rearrangement joins TRBV7-2 to TRBJ2-7, with 9 bases matching TRBD2. The CDR3 is made up of 15 amino acids. CDR1 is SGHTA and CDR2 is FQGNSA in the germline V gene. With V trimmed by 5 bases and J by 2 bases, 7 bases remained unmatched. The CDR3 loop is CASSRLAGRPYEQYF. The CDR3, as DNA: TGTGCCAGCAGCCGCCTAGCGGGACGCCCCTACGAGCAGTACTTC.